The 18 T cell receptor beta chains below all came from one sample that was sequenced in a study of cytomegalovirus exposure and HLA in healthy donors (dated by TCRdb to the late 2010s). The library came from the immunoSEQ multiplex PCR assay. For the multiplex PCR, a mixture combining 60 forward primers for TCR Vbeta segments and 13 reverse primers for TCR Jbeta segments was used. The clones in this table, taken by TCRdb from immuneACCESS, are in-frame only. Not every clone is retained; where verified, under half of the shortfall comes from an unresolved V gene, and the cause of the rest is unknown. The sample table holds 95,000 to 130,000 clones, of which about four fifths were seen once. The ten largest make up 3.5% to 5% of the sample. The specimen sequenced was PBMCs. These receptors all come from a man aged 25-45 years in good health and CMV-seropositive.

V usage is TRBV5-1 and J usage is TRBJ2-1; possibly TRBD2 for D (5 bases). The V gene lost 3 bases and the J gene lost 0 bases, with 19 bases spanning the gap. This CDR3 spans 18 amino acids. The V gene's germline CDR1 is SGHRS and CDR2 YFSETQ. The CDR3 DNA reads as TGCGCCAGCAGCTCGGCCTCCTCGCGGGTAAGCTCCTACAATGAGCAGTTCTTC. This sequence encodes CASSSASSRVSSYNEQFF.

This clone was recorded a few times. The chain has TRBV27 and TRBJ1-1; no clear D gene. Germline V lookup: CDR1 MNHEY, CDR2 SMNVEV (reference sequence). This CDR3 has 14 amino acids. Trimming removed 6 bases at V and 1 base at J, with 12 bases between. The CDR3 reads CASRRTGSNTEAFF. The CDR3 coding sequence is TGTGCCAGCAGGCGGACGGGATCGAACACTGAAGCTTTCTTT.

The chain uses TRBV27 and TRBJ2-1, with D unclear. Deletions cut 11 bases from V and 0 bases from J, with 8 bases between. The CDR3 runs 12 residues. CDR1 is MNHEY, CDR2 SMNVEV, per germline (reference sequence). CDR3 in DNA: TGTGCCCTACGTACCTCCTACAATGAGCAGTTCTTC. Translation: CALRTSYNEQFF.

The chain uses TRBV27 and TRBJ1-6; 10 nucleotides align to TRBD1. The CDR3 is made up of 16 amino acids. V dropped 6 bases and J dropped 7; count of bases not matched to a gene: 9. Looked up from germline, CDR1 is MNHEY and CDR2 is SMNVEV (reference sequence). This CDR3 reads CASSPHPGQGNSPLHF. In nucleotides, the CDR3 is TGTGCCAGCAGCCCCCATCCGGGACAGGGGAATTCACCCCTCCACTTT.

This clone was detected only a few times. The chain is built from TRBV7-8 and TRBJ2-1; tentative D call: TRBD2 (6 bases). Germline V gives CDR1 SGHVS, CDR2 FQNEAQ. The CDR3 extends over 15 amino acids. V gave up 3 bases and J gave up 1 base, with 10 bases separating them. CDR3 residues: CASSLFAGSYNEQFF. The CDR3 DNA follows: TGTGCCAGCAGCTTGTTCGCGGGATCCTACAATGAGCAGTTCTTC. Together with reference TRBV7-8 and TRBJ2-1, the CDR3 gives the full variable domain: GAGVSQSPRYKVAKRGQDVALRCDPISGHVSLFWYQQALGQGPEFLTYFQNEAQLDKSGLPSDRFFAERPEGSVSTLKIQRTQQEDSAVYLCASSLFAGSYNEQFFGPGTRLTVL.

V usage is TRBV4-3 and J usage is TRBJ2-1; 8 nucleotides align to TRBD1. This CDR3 region has 16 residues. J was trimmed by 4 bases and V by 0 bases; bases with no gene match: 5. The germline V gene has CDR1 LGHNA and CDR2 YSLEER. CDR3 sequence (DNA): TGCGCCAGCAGCCAAGATCTCAGACAGGGGTACAATGAGCAGTTCTTC. Translation: CASSQDLRQGYNEQFF.

The chain couples TRBV30 to TRBJ2-2; 15 bases match TRBD2. The CDR3 has 18 amino acids. Germline CDR1 and CDR2: GTSNPN and SVGIG (reference sequence). With 0 bases clipped from V and 5 bases from J, the junction kept 7 bases outside the gene matches. The CDR3 protein is CAWSVLGLAGGLTGELFF. CDR3 sequence (DNA): TGTGCCTGGAGTGTACTAGGACTAGCGGGAGGGCTAACCGGGGAGCTGTTTTTT. Looking up the rest from reference TRBV30 and TRBJ2-2 gives the full variable domain: SQTIHQWPATLVQPVGSPLSLECTVEGTSNPNLYWYRQAAGRGLQLLFYSVGIGQISSEVPQNLSASRPQDRQFILSSKKLLLSDSGFYLCAWSVLGLAGGLTGELFFGEGSRLTVL.

The CDR3 reads CASSEWGQGIDTGELFF. Written as DNA, the CDR3 is TGTGCCAGCAGCGAATGGGGACAGGGTATCGACACCGGGGAGCTGTTTTTT. The chain uses TRBV7-2 and TRBJ2-2, with 9 bases lining up with TRBD1. The junction had 10 bases not matched to a gene; V was cut back by 5 bases and J by 3 bases. This CDR3 comprises 17 residues. Germline CDR1 is SGHTA and CDR2 is FQGNSA.

The J gene is TRBJ2-1, the V gene TRBV18; maybe TRBD2 (6 bases). Trimming cost V 8 bases and J 8 bases, with 22 bases left between them. Germline V gives CDR1 KGHSH, CDR2 LQKENI. The CDR3 has 15 amino acids. CDR3 residues: CASGPTQTSRHEQFF. CDR3 sequence (DNA): TGTGCCAGCGGACCCACCCAGACTAGTCGGCATGAGCAGTTCTTC.

In this sample, this clone turned up once. The rearrangement links TRBV11-3 to TRBJ1-2; a possible D gene is TRBD1 (5 bases). With 1 base removed from V and 1 base from J, the gap between germline ends came to 13 bases. The V gene's germline CDR1 is SGHNT and CDR2 YENEEA. The CDR3 totals 16 residues. For the CDR3, the DNA is TGTGCCAGCAGCTTAGTTCAAGGGGAAGATAACTATGGCTACACCTTC. It is translated as CASSLVQGEDNYGYTF. Based on the CDR3 plus reference TRBV11-3 and TRBJ1-2, the full variable domain is EAGVVQSPRYKIIEKKQPVAFWCNPISGHNTLYWYLQNLGQGPELLIRYENEEAVDDSQLPKDRFSAERLKGVDSTLKIQPAELGDSAVYLCASSLVQGEDNYGYTFGSGTRLTVV.

This clone was observed a few times. The rearrangement joins TRBV5-6 to TRBJ1-2; D unclear. This CDR3 spans 13 amino acids. Between the trimmed V and J ends, which lost 2 bases and 1 base, there was a span of 6 bases. Germline CDR1 reads SGHDT; CDR2 reads YYEEEE. CDR3 sequence (DNA): TGTGCCAGCAGCTTTCCAGATAACTATGGCTACACCTTC. Amino acids: CASSFPDNYGYTF.

The gene calls are TRBV5-1 and TRBJ1-1; no clear D gene. Germline V gene data show CDR1 as SGHRS and CDR2 as YFSETQ. There are 14 residues in the CDR3. V was cut by 4 bases and J by 5 bases, with 15 bases left in between. Here the CDR3 DNA reads TGCGCCAGCAGCCCCGAGGTAGGTCGGACTGAAGCTTTCTTT. The encoded protein is CASSPEVGRTEAFF.

The V gene is TRBV4-1, the J gene TRBJ2-7; 7 positions match TRBD2. The CDR3 runs to 19 residues. Looked up from germline, CDR1 is MGHRA and CDR2 is YSYEKL. Unmatched junction bases numbered 18, after V lost 3 bases and J lost 1 base. The CDR3 reads CASSHQIIGASGTSYEQYF. The CDR3 region has the DNA TGCGCCAGCAGCCATCAAATCATAGGGGCTAGCGGAACGTCCTACGAGCAGTACTTC.

The chain employs TRBV7-2 and TRBJ2-1; no firm D call. V lost 3 bases to trimming and J lost 0 bases, with 12 bases between them. The CDR3 is made up of 16 amino acids. The germline CDR1 and CDR2 sequences are SGHTA and FQGNSA. The CDR3: CASSFFSLSSYNEQFF. The CDR3 nucleotides are TGTGCCAGCAGCTTCTTTAGCCTCAGCTCCTACAATGAGCAGTTCTTC.

The chain recombines TRBV11-1 with TRBJ2-1; 7 nucleotides align to TRBD1. CDR3 size: 14 residues. V was clipped by 1 base and J by 8 bases; unmatched bases: 5. Germline CDR1 SGHAT, CDR2 FQDESV (reference sequence). In DNA, the CDR3 is TGTGCCAGCAGCTTAGAGCAGGGGGTGGATGAGCAGTTCTTC. Translated: CASSLEQGVDEQFF.

The rearrangement joins TRBV30 to TRBJ1-6; D gene unclear. The CDR3 is 14 amino acids. V lost 0 bases to trimming and J lost 7 bases, with 10 bases between them. Germline loops: CDR1 GTSNPN, CDR2 SVGIG (reference sequence). CDR3 amino acids: CAWSVSTRNSPLHF. The CDR3 region has the DNA TGTGCCTGGAGTGTAAGTACGCGGAATTCACCCCTCCACTTT.

V and J are TRBV30 and TRBJ1-5; D is possibly TRBD1 (5 bases). Germline values: CDR1 GTSNPN, CDR2 SVGIG (reference sequence). V lost 2 bases and J lost 5, with 13 bases in between. The CDR3 runs to 14 residues. The CDR3 region is CAWSRGEVYQPQHF. The CDR3 region has the DNA TGTGCCTGGAGTCGGGGGGAGGTGTATCAGCCCCAGCATTTT.

This clone was picked up one time. The V gene is TRBV7-9, the J gene TRBJ2-7; tentatively, D is TRBD2 (5 bases). CDR1 SEHNR and CDR2 FQNEAQ come from the germline V gene (reference sequence). The CDR3 contains 11 residues. The CDR3 DNA follows: TGTTCCACCCTAGAGGGCTACGAGCAGTACTTC. Its protein product is CSTLEGYEQYF.